A single sample gave rise to the 21 T cell receptor beta chains below, sequenced in a study of blood T cells in healthy people across ages. PCR was performed a second time for about 6 to 11 cycles using a sample-barcoded 5' primer and a J-beta primer mix. One entry per CDR3 protein results from TCRdb running MiXCR on the 5' RACE reads. In the table there are 1.5 million to 2 million distinct CDR3 sequences, approximately 28% of which are singletons. The sequencing input was blood. The receptors were sampled from a woman under 40 in good health.

This clonotype showed up just a few times. The V and J genes are TRBV4-1 and TRBJ2-1, with 15 bases aligning to TRBD2. Germline V CDR1 and CDR2: MGHRA, YSYEKL. The CDR3 is made up of 16 amino acids. J gave up 7 bases and V 8 bases, and 9 bases lay outside the gene matches. CDR3 sequence reads: CASQGLAGGFGNEQFF. The CDR3 DNA is TGCGCCAGCCAGGGACTAGCGGGAGGATTCGGAAATGAGCAGTTCTTC.

V gene TRBV27 combines with J gene TRBJ1-2; TRBD1 matches at 7 bases. Germline V gene sequence: CDR1 MNHEY, CDR2 SMNVEV (reference sequence). The CDR3 totals 18 residues. J lost 0 bases, V lost 6 bases, and 16 bases had no gene match. CDR3 bases: TGTGCCAGCAGCCAATCATTGGCGAGGGGGCGCCCTAACTATGGCTACACCTTC. It translates to CASSQSLARGRPNYGYTF.

The sample holds a few counts of this clonotype. The V gene is TRBV12-3 or TRBV12-4, the J gene TRBJ1-5; D may be TRBD1 (5 bases). The CDR3 is 15 residues long. In DNA form, the CDR3 reads TGTGTTAGCAGTTCCCGGAGGGAGGGGAATCAGCCCCAGCATTTT. Amino acid sequence: CVSSSRREGNQPQHF.

Only a few counts were recorded for this clonotype. The chain couples TRBV2 to TRBJ2-3; 7 nucleotides match TRBD2. Per germline, CDR1 SNHLY and CDR2 FYNNEI. V lost 11 bases, J lost 3 bases, and 11 bases stayed unmatched. The CDR3 sequence is 14 residues long. CDR3 sequence: CAGSGTGNTDTQYF. CDR3 sequence (DNA): TGTGCCGGGAGCGGGACGGGGAATACAGATACGCAGTATTTT.

This clonotype appeared a few times. The gene calls are TRBV5-5 and TRBJ2-5; no clear D gene. CDR1 is SGHKS and CDR2 is YYEKEE in the germline V gene (reference sequence). There are 17 residues in the CDR3. V lost 2 bases and J lost 2, with 19 bases in between. The CDR3 loop reads CASSLVSLRQRQETQYF. The CDR3 coding sequence is TGTGCCAGCAGCTTAGTTTCTTTACGACAAAGACAAGAGACCCAGTACTTC.

The gene calls are TRBV9 and TRBJ2-3; the match to TRBD2 covers 8 bases. Germline assignment: CDR1 SGDLS and CDR2 YYNGEE. The J segment lost 2 bases and the V segment lost 0 bases, leaving 11 bases of the junction unmatched. The CDR3 totals 18 residues. The CDR3 spells CASSVAGGRGVYTDTQYF. CDR3 nucleotides: TGTGCCAGCAGCGTAGCGGGGGGGCGGGGGGTCTACACAGATACGCAGTATTTT.

The chain has TRBV18 and TRBJ2-1, with D perhaps being TRBD1 or TRBD2 (5 bases each). The CDR3 is 16 amino acids. V was cut by 0 bases and J by 2 bases, with 11 bases left in between. CDR1 KGHSH and CDR2 LQKENI come from the germline V gene. CDR3 sequence reads: CASSPPSGTTYNEQFF. The CDR3 DNA reads TGTGCCAGCTCACCACCGTCCGGGACGACCTACAATGAGCAGTTCTTC.

This clonotype appeared a few times. V and J are TRBV7-2 and TRBJ1-4; a weak D match, TRBD1 (5 bases). The CDR3 runs to 16 residues. Per the germline V gene, CDR1 is SGHTA and CDR2 is FQGNSA. V dropped 0 bases and J dropped 6 bases, with 14 bases sitting between them. In DNA, the CDR3 is TGTGCCAGCAGCTTAGCAATAGGCCGGGGGGATGAAAAACTGTTTTTT. Its translation is CASSLAIGRGDEKLFF.

The chain combines TRBV6-2 or TRBV6-3 with TRBJ1-1; the match to TRBD1 covers 7 bases. J gave up 11 bases and V 6 bases, and 12 bases lay outside the gene matches. Per the germline V gene, CDR1 is MNHEY and CDR2 is SVGEGT. The CDR3 totals 13 residues. Here the CDR3 DNA reads TGTGCCAGCAGCTTTACAGGGGTCCGTAAGGCTTTCTTT. Translation: CASSFTGVRKAFF.

The rearrangement links TRBV12-3 or TRBV12-4 to TRBJ2-3, with D tentatively TRBD2 (5 bases). V was shortened by 7 bases and J by 5 bases, with 22 bases between the two germline ends. The CDR3 runs 16 residues. DNA for the CDR3: TGTGCCAGCACCTCGTCGGCTAGCATTTTGAGAGATACGCAGTATTTT. Encoded protein: CASTSSASILRDTQYF.

This sequence joins TRBV27 and TRBJ2-1, with D possibly being TRBD1 or TRBD2 (5 bases each). Trimming took 2 bases from V and 8 from J, leaving 10 bases between them. CDR1 and CDR2 (germline): MNHEY, SMNVEV (reference sequence). The length of the CDR3 is 13 residues. Written as DNA, the CDR3 is TGTGCCAGCAGTTTAATCCGGGACGATGAGCAGTTCTTC. As protein: CASSLIRDDEQFF.

The chain recombines TRBV2 with TRBJ2-7; 9 bases map to TRBD1. The CDR3 sequence is 15 residues long. The J segment lost 7 bases and the V segment lost 0 bases, leaving 7 bases of the junction unmatched. Germline CDR1 is SNHLY and CDR2 is FYNNEI. The chain's CDR3 is CASSEAGTGWNEQYF. DNA of the CDR3: TGTGCCAGCAGTGAAGCCGGGACAGGGTGGAATGAGCAGTACTTC.

The CDR3, as DNA: TGTGCCAGCAGCAAACTCCGGGACATGTGTTCGGGGAGAACCGGGGAGCTGTTTTTT. Its translation is CASSKLRDMCSGRTGELFF. The chain combines TRBV21-1 with TRBJ2-2; TRBD1, the D gene given by the table, was not confirmed from the DNA. TRBV21-1 is flagged as a pseudogene. The CDR3 contains 19 residues.

In nucleotides, the CDR3 is TGTGCCAGCTTCGGGACCGGGACAGGGGGTAGAAACACCATATATTTT. Translating gives CASFGTGTGGRNTIYF. The gene calls are TRBV28 and TRBJ1-3; 11 positions agree with TRBD1. V lost 8 bases, J lost 5 bases, and 11 bases stayed unmatched. The CDR3 sequence is 16 residues long. Germline V gene data show CDR1 as MDHEN and CDR2 as SYDVKM.

This clonotype showed up just a few times. The genes are TRBV5-1 and TRBJ1-4; D uncertain. Trimming removed 4 bases from V and 8 bases from J, with 15 bases in between. Looked up from germline, CDR1 is SGHRS and CDR2 is YFSETQ. The CDR3 extends over 14 amino acids. DNA of the CDR3: TGCGCCAGCAGCCCCTCTGAGGATCGCGAAAAACTGTTTTTT. Protein sequence: CASSPSEDREKLFF.

This sequence joins TRBV12-3 or TRBV12-4 and TRBJ1-4, with a weak D call TRBD1 (5 bases). The CDR3 length is 15 residues. Trimming cost V 2 bases and J 3 bases, with 10 bases left between them. CDR3 loop: CASSLPGEANEKLFF. The CDR3 DNA reads as TGTGCCAGCAGTTTACCGGGGGAGGCTAATGAAAAACTGTTTTTT.

The rearrangement joins TRBV5-1 to TRBJ2-6, with 12 positions matching TRBD1. J lost 2 bases, V lost 4 bases, and 13 bases had no gene match. CDR1 is SGHRS, CDR2 YFSETQ, per germline. The CDR3 runs to 20 residues. For the CDR3, the DNA is TGCGCCAGCAGCCCAACACCGACCGGGACAGGGGGCGCTGGGGCCAACGTCCTGACTTTC. The encoded protein is CASSPTPTGTGGAGANVLTF.

In this sample, this clonotype turned up once. V usage is TRBV7-2 and J usage is TRBJ2-1, with 9 bases aligning to TRBD2. This CDR3 is built from 15 residues. J lost 8 bases, V lost 3 bases, and 8 bases had no gene match. Germline CDR1 and CDR2: SGHTA and FQGNSA. For the CDR3, the DNA is TGTGCCAGCAGCTTTTTGCGGGGGGGCCTAGATGAGCAGTTCTTC. Its translation is CASSFLRGGLDEQFF.

This clonotype was detected ten times or more. This chain joins TRBV11-2 and TRBJ2-5; 7 nucleotides align to TRBD2. The CDR3 spans 16 residues. The V segment lost 1 base and the J segment 0 bases; nucleotides outside the gene matches: 5. Germline V gene sequence: CDR1 SGHAT, CDR2 FQNNGV. CDR3 protein: CASSLGAAGYQETQYF. The DNA of the CDR3 is TGTGCCAGCAGCTTAGGGGCAGCGGGGTACCAAGAGACCCAGTACTTC.

The chain is built from TRBV28 and TRBJ2-3; D unclear. There are 18 residues in the CDR3. V was pared by 2 bases and J by 4 bases, with 22 bases between. The germline gives CDR1 MDHEN, CDR2 SYDVKM. The CDR3 sequence: CASSLLVDHAVLPDTQYF. DNA of the CDR3: TGTGCCAGCAGTTTACTAGTGGACCACGCGGTTCTCCCAGATACGCAGTATTTT.

This clonotype appeared many times. CDR3 sequence (DNA): TGCAGCGTTGACAGGCAGCGGGGGAGCACAGATACGCAGTATTTT. This gives the protein CSVDRQRGSTDTQYF. The J gene is TRBJ2-3, the V gene TRBV29-1; 8 bases map to TRBD2. CDR3 length: 15 amino acids. J was trimmed by 0 bases and V by 3 bases; bases with no gene match: 5. The germline gives CDR1 SQVTM, CDR2 ANQGSEA.